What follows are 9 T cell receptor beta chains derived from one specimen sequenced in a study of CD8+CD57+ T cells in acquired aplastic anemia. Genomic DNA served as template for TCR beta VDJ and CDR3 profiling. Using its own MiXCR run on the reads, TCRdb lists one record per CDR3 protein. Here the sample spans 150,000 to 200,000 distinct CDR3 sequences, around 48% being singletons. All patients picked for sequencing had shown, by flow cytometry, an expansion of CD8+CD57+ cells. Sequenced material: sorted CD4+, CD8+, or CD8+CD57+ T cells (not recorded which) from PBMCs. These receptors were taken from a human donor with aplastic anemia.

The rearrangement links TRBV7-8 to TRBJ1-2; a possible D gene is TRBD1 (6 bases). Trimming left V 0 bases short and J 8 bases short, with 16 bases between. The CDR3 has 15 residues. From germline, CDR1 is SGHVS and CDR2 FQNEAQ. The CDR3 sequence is CASSLADSGAGGYTF. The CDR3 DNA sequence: TGTGCCAGCAGCTTAGCCGATTCAGGGGCAGGAGGCTACACCTTC.

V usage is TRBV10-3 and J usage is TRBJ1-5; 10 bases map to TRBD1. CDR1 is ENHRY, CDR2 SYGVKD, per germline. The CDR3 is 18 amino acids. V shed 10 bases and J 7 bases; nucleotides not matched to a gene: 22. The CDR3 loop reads CARSPNYDPTGGGQPQHF. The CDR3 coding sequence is TGTGCCAGAAGTCCAAACTACGACCCGACAGGGGGCGGACAGCCCCAGCATTTT.

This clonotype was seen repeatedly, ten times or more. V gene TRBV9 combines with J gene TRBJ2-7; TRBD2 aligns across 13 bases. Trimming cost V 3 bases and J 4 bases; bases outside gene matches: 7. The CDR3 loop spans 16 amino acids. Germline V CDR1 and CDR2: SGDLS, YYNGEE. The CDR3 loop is CASSAGLAGDGYEQYF. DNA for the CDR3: TGTGCCAGCAGCGCCGGACTAGCGGGAGATGGGTACGAGCAGTACTTC.

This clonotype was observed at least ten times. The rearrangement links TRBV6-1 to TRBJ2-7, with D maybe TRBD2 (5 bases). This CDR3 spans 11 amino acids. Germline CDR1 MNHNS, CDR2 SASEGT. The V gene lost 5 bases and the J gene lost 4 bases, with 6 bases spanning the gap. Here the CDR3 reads CASSTGYEQYF. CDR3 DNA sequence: TGTGCCAGCAGTACGGGATACGAGCAGTACTTC.

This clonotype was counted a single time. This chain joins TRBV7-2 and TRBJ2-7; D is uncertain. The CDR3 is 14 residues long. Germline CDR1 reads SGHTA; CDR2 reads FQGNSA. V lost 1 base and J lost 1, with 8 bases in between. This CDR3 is CASSLGAASYEQYF. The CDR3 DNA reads TGTGCCAGCAGCTTAGGGGCAGCTTCCTACGAGCAGTACTTC.

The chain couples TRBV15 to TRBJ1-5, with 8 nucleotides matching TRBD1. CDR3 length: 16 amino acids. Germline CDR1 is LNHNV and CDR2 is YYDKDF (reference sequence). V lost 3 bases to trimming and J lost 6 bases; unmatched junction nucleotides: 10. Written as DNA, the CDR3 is TGTGCCACCAGCAGCGGATTCGGACAGGGAGGTCAGCCCCAGCATTTT. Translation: CATSSGFGQGGQPQHF.

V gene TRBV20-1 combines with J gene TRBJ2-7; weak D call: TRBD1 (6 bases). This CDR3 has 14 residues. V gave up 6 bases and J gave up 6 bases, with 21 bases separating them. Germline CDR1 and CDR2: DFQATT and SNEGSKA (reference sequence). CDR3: CSAKQGSGVGEQYF. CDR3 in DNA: TGCAGTGCGAAACAGGGATCTGGGGTTGGCGAGCAGTACTTC.

Here the CDR3 reads CAPRNAHEQFF. The DNA of the CDR3 is TGTGCCCCCCGGAACGCGCATGAGCAGTTCTTC. This chain links TRBV7-3 with TRBJ2-1; D not resolved. CDR3 size: 11 residues. Trimming stripped 11 bases from V and 8 bases from J, with 13 bases between. Germline values: CDR1 SGHTA, CDR2 FQGTGA.

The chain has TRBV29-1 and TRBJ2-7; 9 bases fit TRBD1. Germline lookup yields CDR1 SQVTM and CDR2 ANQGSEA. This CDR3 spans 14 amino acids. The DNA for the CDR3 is TGCCAGCAGCGGTACAGGGGGCAGTTCTACGAGCAGTACTTC. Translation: CQQRYRGQFYEQYF.